Presented here are 26 T cell receptor beta chains from one specimen sequenced in a study of identifying expanded T cells in peripheral blood. The protocol was immunoSEQ multiplex PCR, while the TCRdb copy is restricted to in-frame clones and leaves out a portion. The profile shows 50,000 to 70,000 clones, about 90% of them singletons. Sequencing was carried out using blood. The source of these receptors is a person aged 18 to 75 in good health.

The DNA of the CDR3 is TGTGCCAGCAGTCCGGGACAGGGGTCCTACGAGCAGTACTTC. It is translated as CASSPGQGSYEQYF. The V call is TRBV6-5, the J call TRBJ2-7; TRBD1 matches 10 bases. CDR3 length: 14 residues. The ends lost 5 bases at V and 1 base at J; junction bases unmatched: 2. CDR1 is MNHEY and CDR2 is SVGAGI in the germline V gene.

The chain carries TRBV11-2 and TRBJ1-3, with D perhaps TRBD1 (5 bases). The germline V and J ends were trimmed by 5 bases and 1 base, with 12 bases remaining between them. CDR3 length: 15 residues. CDR1 and CDR2 from the germline V gene are SGHAT and FQNNGV. CDR3 in DNA: TGTGCCAGCAGCCCCGACAGCGAATCTGGAAACACCATATATTTT. Protein product: CASSPDSESGNTIYF.

The chain links TRBV21-1 to TRBJ2-5; the table assigns TRBD2, which was not confirmed against the DNA. TRBV21-1 is given as a pseudogene. The CDR3 extends over 18 amino acids. The CDR3 DNA follows: TGTGCCAGCAGCAAAACGGGAGAAGCGGCGAGGTCCCAAGAGACCCAGTACTTC. This codes for CASSKTGEAARSQETQYF.

The CDR3 is CASSLATAGNKGYGYTF. Here the CDR3 DNA reads TGTGCCAGCAGCTTGGCCACGGCAGGGAATAAAGGGTATGGCTACACCTTC. The chain uses TRBV5-8 and TRBJ1-2; the D gene is possibly TRBD1 (5 bases). V was cut by 0 bases and J by 5 bases, with 20 bases left in between. The germline gives CDR1 SGHTS, CDR2 YDEGEE. The CDR3 has 17 residues.

The J gene is TRBJ2-7, the V gene TRBV7-6; the match to TRBD1 covers 8 bases. J gave up 4 bases and V 5 bases, and 4 bases lay outside the gene matches. CDR1 and CDR2 (germline): SGHVS, FNYEAQ. The length of the CDR3 is 13 residues. In nucleotides, the CDR3 is TGTGCCAGCAGCCCGGGGACAGGATACGAGCAGTACTTC. It translates to CASSPGTGYEQYF.

The chain has TRBV6-5 and TRBJ1-4; D remains ambiguous. V was pared by 6 bases and J by 2 bases, with 10 bases between. CDR3 length: 14 residues. The V gene's germline CDR1 is MNHEY and CDR2 SVGAGI. CDR3 sequence reads: CASRPTATNEKLFF. The CDR3 DNA reads TGTGCCAGCAGACCGACCGCTACTAATGAAAAACTGTTTTTT.

The chain employs TRBV28 and TRBJ2-1, with a possible D match to TRBD2 (5 bases). CDR1 MDHEN and CDR2 SYDVKM come from the germline V gene. CDR3 size: 15 residues. V was cut by 7 bases and J by 7 bases, with 20 bases left in between. CDR3 loop: CASTPDFSEGNEQFF. Written as DNA, the CDR3 is TGTGCCAGCACCCCTGATTTTTCCGAGGGTAATGAGCAGTTCTTC. The variable domain in full, completed from reference TRBV28 and TRBJ2-1, reads DVKVTQSSRYLVKRTGEKVFLECVQDMDHENMFWYRQDPGLGLRLIYFSYDVKMKEKGDIPEGYSVSREKKERFSLILESASTNQTSMYLCASTPDFSEGNEQFFGPGTRLTVL.

The CDR3 DNA follows: TGTGCCAGTACTGCCCGCCGGGCGGGGGGCCACTACGAGCAGTACTTC. Its translation: CASTARRAGGHYEQYF. The chain combines TRBV27 with TRBJ2-7, with 8 bases that match TRBD2. This CDR3 contains 16 residues. V lost 9 bases, J lost 3 bases, and 16 bases stayed unmatched. Germline CDR1 MNHEY, CDR2 SMNVEV (reference sequence).

The chain has TRBV4-3 and TRBJ2-4, with D possibly TRBD1 on 6 matching bases. V was shortened by 3 bases and J by 1 base, with 25 bases between the two germline ends. Germline V gives CDR1 LGHNA, CDR2 YSLEER. CDR3 length: 20 residues. CDR3: CASSQSVSLNFQGAKNIQYF. DNA of the CDR3: TGCGCCAGCAGCCAGTCAGTTTCATTGAACTTCCAGGGGGCCAAAAACATTCAGTACTTC.

The chain links TRBV6-6 to TRBJ2-5, with TRBD1 matching 9 bases. V lost 1 base and J lost 4; bases outside the gene matches: 4. The CDR3 covers 15 residues. Per the germline V gene, CDR1 is MNHNY and CDR2 is SVGAGI (reference sequence). CDR3 sequence: CASSYLQGAGETQYF. CDR3 in DNA: TGTGCCAGCAGTTACTTACAGGGGGCGGGAGAGACCCAGTACTTC.

The sample holds a few counts of this clone. The chain combines TRBV5-3 with TRBJ1-5, with D uncertain. TRBV5-3 is placed among ORFs of uncertain function. The V end lost 3 bases, the J end lost 1 base, and 11 bases lay between the germline ends. This CDR3 is 15 amino acids long. Written as DNA, the CDR3 is TGTGCCAGAAGCTGGGATTGGGCCAGCAATCAGCCCCAGCATTTT. Translated: CARSWDWASNQPQHF.

This sequence joins TRBV7-9 and TRBJ1-1, with D perhaps TRBD1 (5 bases). V was clipped by 5 bases and J by 4 bases, with 14 bases between them. CDR3 length: 14 amino acids. CDR1 SEHNR and CDR2 FQNEAQ come from the germline V gene (reference sequence). In DNA, the CDR3 is TGTGCCAGCAGCCCCCGGGGGGGTAGCACTGAAGCTTTCTTT. Amino acids: CASSPRGGSTEAFF.

The chain recombines TRBV5-1 with TRBJ2-7, with D uncertain. Trimming removed 3 bases from V and 5 bases from J, with 9 bases in between. The CDR3 covers 12 residues. Germline V gene lookup returns CDR1 SGHRS and CDR2 YFSETQ. DNA for the CDR3: TGCGCCAGCAGCTCCCTAAGAGACGAGCAGTACTTC. It is translated as CASSSLRDEQYF.

The V call is TRBV5-1, the J call TRBJ2-5; D gene ambiguous. Trimming shortened V by 4 bases and J by 1 base, and 14 bases separated the two germline ends. Germline V gives CDR1 SGHRS, CDR2 YFSETQ. The CDR3 is 15 amino acids. CDR3 nucleotides: TGCGCCAGCAGCCTCCTTGCAGGTACCCAAGAGACCCAGTACTTC. Amino acid sequence: CASSLLAGTQETQYF.

The J gene is TRBJ2-3, the V gene TRBV19; 10 nucleotides line up with TRBD1. Germline assignment: CDR1 LNHDA and CDR2 SQIVND (reference sequence). This CDR3 has 16 residues. V gave up 8 bases and J gave up 8 bases; unmatched junction bases: 16. CDR3 sequence (DNA): TGTGCCAGTCGAAGGGGGACAGGACAGGGGGGTGGTACGCAGTATTTT. Amino acids: CASRRGTGQGGGTQYF.

The chain uses TRBV29-1 and TRBJ1-2; TRBD1 matches 7 bases. V was clipped by 3 bases and J by 4 bases; unmatched bases: 5. The CDR3 runs 13 residues. Germline lookup yields CDR1 SQVTM and CDR2 ANQGSEA. CDR3 amino acids: CSVEDTGAYGYTF. DNA of the CDR3: TGCAGCGTTGAGGACACAGGGGCCTATGGCTACACCTTC.

V and J are TRBV20-1 and TRBJ1-2; D not certain. The germline V gene has CDR1 DFQATT and CDR2 SNEGSKA (reference sequence). The CDR3 sequence is 10 residues long. Trimming removed 5 bases at V and 5 bases at J, with 6 bases between. CDR3 in DNA: TGCAGTGCTGGGGAGTATGGCTACACCTTC. Protein sequence: CSAGEYGYTF.

The chain is built from TRBV19 and TRBJ2-1, with D perhaps assigned TRBD1 or TRBD2 (5 bases each). Trimming cost V 5 bases and J 9 bases, with 17 bases left between them. This CDR3 spans 14 amino acids. Germline-derived CDR1 and CDR2 are LNHDA and SQIVND (reference sequence). The CDR3 DNA sequence: TGTGCCAGTAGTCCTGGGGACGCCGGCGGTGAGCAGTTCTTC. It yields the protein CASSPGDAGGEQFF.

This clone showed up just a few times. The V and J genes are TRBV30 and TRBJ1-3; TRBD1 agrees at 7 bases. Germline V lookup: CDR1 GTSNPN, CDR2 SVGIG (reference sequence). There are 14 residues in the CDR3. With 1 base clipped from V and 7 bases from J, the junction kept 7 bases outside the gene matches. The CDR3 loop is CAWSGDSEGNTIYF. CDR3 nucleotide sequence: TGTGCCTGGAGTGGGGACAGCGAGGGGAACACCATATATTTT.

V is TRBV29-1 and J is TRBJ2-7; 8 bases line up with TRBD1. Germline-derived CDR1 and CDR2 are SQVTM and ANQGSEA. The CDR3 has 12 residues. J was trimmed by 7 bases and V by 7 bases; bases with no gene match: 9. CDR3 region: CSGSQGAREQYF. In DNA form, the CDR3 reads TGCAGCGGGAGCCAGGGGGCGCGGGAGCAGTACTTC.

Only one count was recorded for this clone. The V gene is TRBV6-5, the J gene TRBJ1-1; D might be TRBD1 (5 bases). This CDR3 region has 14 residues. The V end lost 5 bases, the J end lost 1 base, and 11 bases lay between the germline ends. CDR1 is MNHEY and CDR2 is SVGAGI in the germline V gene. CDR3 sequence reads: CASSPGMSNTEAFF. Here the CDR3 DNA reads TGTGCCAGCAGTCCAGGGATGTCGAACACTGAAGCTTTCTTT.

The chain combines TRBV6-1 with TRBJ2-7; TRBD2 might be the D (7 bases). The CDR3 length is 12 residues. The V gene lost 2 bases and the J gene lost 11 bases, with 13 bases spanning the gap. Germline values: CDR1 MNHNS, CDR2 SASEGT. The CDR3 nucleotides read TGTGCCAGCAGTGAACAGGGGAGGGAGGAGTACTTC. As protein: CASSEQGREEYF.

CDR3 in DNA: TGTGCCAGCAGATCCGGGGGGACAGGGGCCAACGTCCTGACTTTC. Amino acid sequence: CASRSGGTGANVLTF. This rearrangement joins TRBV9 to TRBJ2-6, with a possible D match to TRBD2 (7 bases). V was shortened by 5 bases and J by 4 bases, with 13 bases between the two germline ends. Per the germline V gene, CDR1 is SGDLS and CDR2 is YYNGEE. This CDR3 has 15 amino acids.

The gene calls are TRBV27 and TRBJ2-1; D might be TRBD2 (6 bases). CDR3 size: 16 residues. Deletions cut 5 bases from V and 0 bases from J, with 14 bases between. Germline values: CDR1 MNHEY, CDR2 SMNVEV (reference sequence). The CDR3 DNA is TGTGCCAGCAGTCCGGGTGGGGGGTACTCCTACAATGAGCAGTTCTTC. Encoded protein: CASSPGGGYSYNEQFF.

The V and J genes are TRBV10-3 and TRBJ2-7, with 7 bases fitting TRBD2. CDR1 is ENHRY, CDR2 SYGVKD, per germline. The CDR3 is 13 amino acids. Trimming removed 7 bases from V and 7 bases from J; junction bases left unmatched: 10. The CDR3 spells CAITRTSNEEQYF. The CDR3 nucleotides are TGTGCCATCACCAGGACTAGTAATGAGGAGCAGTACTTC.

The chain couples TRBV5-4 to TRBJ2-5; 7 nucleotides align to TRBD2. Losses at the gene ends were 0 bases for V and 5 bases for J; bases not matched to a gene: 10. This CDR3 comprises 16 residues. Germline V gene lookup returns CDR1 SGHNT and CDR2 YYREEE (reference sequence). The CDR3 is CASSLGSVAGSETQYF. DNA for the CDR3: TGTGCCAGCAGCTTGGGTTCGGTAGCGGGCTCTGAGACCCAGTACTTC.